Presented here are 6 T cell receptor beta chains from one specimen sequenced in a study of blood T cell repertoires in COVID-19. Only in-frame clones appear in the TCRdb table, and some are missing; sequencing was by immunoSEQ multiplex PCR. The table lists some 89,000 clones, 65% to 80% of them singletons. The sample comprised peripheral blood. These receptors were collected from a man between 70 and 80 years old with acute or convalescent COVID-19.

V usage is TRBV28 and J usage is TRBJ2-6; D perhaps matches TRBD1 (5 bases). V lost 5 bases and J 1 base, leaving 12 bases between the germline ends. Germline-derived CDR1 and CDR2 are MDHEN and SYDVKM. CDR3 length equals 16 residues. CDR3 coding DNA: TGTGCCAGCAGTGCACATACAGGTTCTGGGGCCAACGTCCTGACTTTC. Its protein product is CASSAHTGSGANVLTF.

This chain links TRBV5-1 with TRBJ2-1; TRBD2 aligns across 7 bases. The CDR3 runs to 15 residues. The junction had 4 bases not matched to a gene; V was cut back by 4 bases and J by 0 bases. Germline V gene lookup returns CDR1 SGHRS and CDR2 YFSETQ. CDR3 sequence (DNA): TGCGCCAGCAGCCTCGGGGGGAGCTCCTACAATGAGCAGTTCTTC. It yields the protein CASSLGGSSYNEQFF.

A few counts support this clone. This rearrangement joins TRBV7-9 to TRBJ2-2; the D gene is possibly TRBD1 (7 bases). Germline CDR1 and CDR2: SEHNR and FQNEAQ (reference sequence). V was cut by 6 bases and J by 5 bases, with 22 bases left in between. The CDR3 totals 17 residues. CDR3 nucleotide sequence: TGTGCCAGCAGTCCTACCCGGTCTCAGGGGGGAACCGGGGAGCTGTTTTTT. It translates to CASSPTRSQGGTGELFF.

In regard to this clone: The same CDR3 can be traced to other DNA sequences in this sample. The V and J genes are TRBV5-1 and TRBJ2-7, with 8 positions matching TRBD1. The CDR3 length is 14 residues. V lost 4 bases and J lost 0; bases outside the gene matches: 3. The germline V gene has CDR1 SGHRS and CDR2 YFSETQ. The CDR3 region is CASSPGQGSYEQYF. The CDR3 DNA is TGCGCCAGCAGCCCCGGACAGGGCTCCTACGAGCAGTACTTC.

This chain links TRBV5-4 with TRBJ2-3, with TRBD2 matching 10 bases. Germline V CDR1 and CDR2: SGHNT, YYREEE (reference sequence). This CDR3 is 16 amino acids long. V dropped 3 bases and J dropped 3; count of bases not matched to a gene: 7. CDR3 sequence reads: CASSWAVTSGTDTQYF. CDR3 nucleotides: TGTGCCAGCAGCTGGGCCGTGACTAGCGGGACAGATACGCAGTATTTT.

CDR3 nucleotide sequence: TGCGCCAGCAGCTATTCGCCCGGTCGGGAAGAGACCCAGTACTTC. As protein: CASSYSPGREETQYF. The chain combines TRBV5-1 with TRBJ2-5; D unclear. The V end lost 3 bases, the J end lost 3 bases, and 15 bases lay between the germline ends. The CDR3 consists of 15 residues. Germline CDR1 reads SGHRS; CDR2 reads YFSETQ.